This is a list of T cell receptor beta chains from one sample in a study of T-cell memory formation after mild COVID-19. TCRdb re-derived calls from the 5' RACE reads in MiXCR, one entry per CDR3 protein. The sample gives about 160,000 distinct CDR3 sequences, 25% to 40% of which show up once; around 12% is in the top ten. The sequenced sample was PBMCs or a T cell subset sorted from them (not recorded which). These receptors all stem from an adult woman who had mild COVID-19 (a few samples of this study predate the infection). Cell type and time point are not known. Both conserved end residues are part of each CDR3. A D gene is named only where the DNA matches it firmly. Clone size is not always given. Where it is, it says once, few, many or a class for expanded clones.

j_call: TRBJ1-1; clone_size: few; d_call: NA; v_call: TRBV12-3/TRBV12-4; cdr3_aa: CASSPQDSRNTEAFF; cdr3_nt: TGTGCCAGCAGTCCCCAGGACAGCAGGAACACTGAAGCTTTCTTT
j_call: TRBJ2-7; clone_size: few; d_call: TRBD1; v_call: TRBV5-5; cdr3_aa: CASSSGQGRGYEQYF; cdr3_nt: TGTGCCAGCAGCTCCGGACAGGGCCGAGGGTACGAGCAGTACTTC
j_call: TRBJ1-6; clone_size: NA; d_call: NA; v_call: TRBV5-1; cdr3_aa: CASSLDISAASYNSPLHF; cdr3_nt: TGCGCCAGCAGCTTGGACATTTCGGCTGCCTCCTATAATTCACCCCTCCACTTT
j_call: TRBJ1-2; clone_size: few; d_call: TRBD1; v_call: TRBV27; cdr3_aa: CASRPWTGEGYTF; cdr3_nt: TGTGCCAGCAGACCCTGGACAGGGGAAGGCTACACCTTC
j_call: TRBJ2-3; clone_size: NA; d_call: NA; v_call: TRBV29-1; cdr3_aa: CSGWEADTQYF; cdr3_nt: TGCAGCGGGTGGGAGGCAGATACGCAGTATTTT
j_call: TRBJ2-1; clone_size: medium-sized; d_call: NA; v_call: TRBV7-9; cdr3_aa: CASSPGLARNEQFF; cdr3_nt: TGTGCCAGCAGCCCGGGACTGGCTAGGAATGAGCAGTTCTTC
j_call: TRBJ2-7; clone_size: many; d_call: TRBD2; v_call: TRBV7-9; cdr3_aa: CASSLGSSGRGEQYF; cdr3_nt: TGTGCCAGCAGCTTAGGTTCTAGCGGGAGAGGGGAGCAGTACTTC
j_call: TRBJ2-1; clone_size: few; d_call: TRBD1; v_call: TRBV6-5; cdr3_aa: CASSAPGQGTTHEQFF; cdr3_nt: TGTGCCAGCAGCGCCCCGGGACAGGGTACTACCCATGAGCAGTTCTTC
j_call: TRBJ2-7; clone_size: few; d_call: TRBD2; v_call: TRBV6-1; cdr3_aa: CASSEGRGYSYEQYF; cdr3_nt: TGTGCCAGCAGTGAAGGGCGGGGGTACTCCTACGAGCAGTACTTC
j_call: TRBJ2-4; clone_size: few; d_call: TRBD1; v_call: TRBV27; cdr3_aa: CASRERGLNIQYF; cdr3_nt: TGTGCCAGCAGGGAGAGGGGGCTGAACATTCAGTACTTC
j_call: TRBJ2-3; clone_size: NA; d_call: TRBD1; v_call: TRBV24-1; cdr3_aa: CATSPGTEINTQYF; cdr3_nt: TGTGCCACCAGCCCCGGGACAGAGATTAATACGCAGTATTTT
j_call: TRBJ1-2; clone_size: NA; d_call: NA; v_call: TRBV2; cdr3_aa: CASSRGTFNYGYTF; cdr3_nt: TGTGCCAGCAGTCGTGGGACCTTTAACTATGGCTACACCTTC
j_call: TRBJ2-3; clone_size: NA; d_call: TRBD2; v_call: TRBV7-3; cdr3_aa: CASSSPSGVTDTQYF; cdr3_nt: TGTGCCAGCAGCTCCCCTAGCGGGGTCACAGATACGCAGTATTTT
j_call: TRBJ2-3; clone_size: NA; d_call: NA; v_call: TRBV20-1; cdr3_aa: CSASTSADTQYF; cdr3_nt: TGCAGTGCTAGCACGAGTGCAGATACGCAGTATTTT
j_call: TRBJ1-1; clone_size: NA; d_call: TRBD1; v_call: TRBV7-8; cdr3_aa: CASSPDRAGTNTEAFF; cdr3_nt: TGTGCCAGCAGCCCGGACAGGGCAGGAACAAACACTGAAGCTTTCTTT
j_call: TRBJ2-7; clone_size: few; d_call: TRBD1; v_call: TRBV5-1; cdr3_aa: CASSSITGGAGEQYF; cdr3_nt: TGCGCCAGCAGCTCCATCACAGGGGGCGCGGGGGAGCAGTACTTC
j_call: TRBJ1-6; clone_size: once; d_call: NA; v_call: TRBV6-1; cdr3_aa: CASRMGTVNSPLHF; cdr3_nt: TGTGCCAGCAGGATGGGTACGGTAAATTCACCCCTCCACTTT
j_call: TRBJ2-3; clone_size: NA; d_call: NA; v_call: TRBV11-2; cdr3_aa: CASSLDRRNTQYF; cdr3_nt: TGTGCCAGCAGCTTAGATCGGCGAAATACGCAGTATTTT
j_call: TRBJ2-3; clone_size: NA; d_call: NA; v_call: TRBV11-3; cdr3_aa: CASSLNTDTQYF; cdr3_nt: TGTGCCAGCAGCCTTAACACAGATACGCAGTATTTT
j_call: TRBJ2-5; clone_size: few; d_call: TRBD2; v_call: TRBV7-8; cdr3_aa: CASSARLAGARETQYF; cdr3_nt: TGTGCCAGCAGCGCCAGACTAGCGGGAGCTAGAGAGACCCAGTACTTC
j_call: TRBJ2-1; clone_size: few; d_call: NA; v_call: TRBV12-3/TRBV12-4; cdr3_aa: CASSAQRKGYNEQFF; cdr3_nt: TGTGCCAGCAGTGCGCAAAGAAAAGGGTACAATGAGCAGTTCTTC
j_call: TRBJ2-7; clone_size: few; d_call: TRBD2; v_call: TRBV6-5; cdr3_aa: CASSFGTSGIYEQYF; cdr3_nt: TGTGCCAGCAGTTTCGGGACTAGCGGGATCTACGAGCAGTACTTC
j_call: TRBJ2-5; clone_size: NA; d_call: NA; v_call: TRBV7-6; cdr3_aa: CASSLEGVGTQYF; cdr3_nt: TGTGCCAGCAGCTTGGAAGGGGTTGGGACCCAGTACTTC
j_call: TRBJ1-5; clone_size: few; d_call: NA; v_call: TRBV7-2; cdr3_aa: CASSLGGVQPQHF; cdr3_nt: TGTGCCAGCAGCTTAGGAGGGGTCCAGCCCCAGCATTTT
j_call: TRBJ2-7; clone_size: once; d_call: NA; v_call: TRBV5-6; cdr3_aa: CASSLIRDGDAYEQYF; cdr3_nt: TGTGCCAGCAGCTTGATCCGGGATGGGGACGCCTACGAGCAGTACTTC
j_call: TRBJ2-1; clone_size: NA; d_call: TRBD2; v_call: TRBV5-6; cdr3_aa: CASSLISSREGHNEQFF; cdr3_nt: TGTGCCAGCAGCCTAATATCTAGCCGGGAGGGGCACAATGAGCAGTTCTTC
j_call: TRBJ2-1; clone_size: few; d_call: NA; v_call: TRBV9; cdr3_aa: CASSVAWQGNEQFF; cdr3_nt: TGTGCCAGCAGCGTAGCTTGGCAGGGGAATGAGCAGTTCTTC
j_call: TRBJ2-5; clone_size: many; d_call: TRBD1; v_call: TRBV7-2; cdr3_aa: CASSEIDRGVQETQYF; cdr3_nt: TGTGCCAGCAGCGAAATCGACAGGGGTGTCCAAGAGACCCAGTACTTC
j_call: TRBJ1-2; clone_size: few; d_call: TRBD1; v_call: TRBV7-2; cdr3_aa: CASSLDVRTGGPYGYTF; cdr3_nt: TGTGCCAGCAGCTTAGACGTCCGGACAGGGGGCCCCTATGGCTACACCTTC
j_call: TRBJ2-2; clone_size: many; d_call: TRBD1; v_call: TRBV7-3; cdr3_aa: CASSLRGQAGKSMAGELFF; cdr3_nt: TGTGCCAGCAGCTTAAGAGGACAGGCGGGCAAGTCGATGGCCGGGGAGCTGTTTTTT
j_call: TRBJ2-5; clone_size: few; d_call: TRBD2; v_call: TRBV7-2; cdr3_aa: CASSPAGGQETQYF; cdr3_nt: TGTGCCAGCAGCCCAGCGGGGGGGCAAGAGACCCAGTACTTC
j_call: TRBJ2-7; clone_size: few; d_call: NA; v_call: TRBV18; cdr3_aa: CASSPKPGYEQYF; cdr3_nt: TGTGCCAGCTCACCGAAACCAGGTTACGAGCAGTACTTC
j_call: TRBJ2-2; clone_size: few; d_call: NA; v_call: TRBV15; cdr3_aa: CATSRDYRGRRTGELFF; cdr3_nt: TGTGCCACCAGCAGAGATTATCGGGGGCGTCGGACCGGGGAGCTGTTTTTT
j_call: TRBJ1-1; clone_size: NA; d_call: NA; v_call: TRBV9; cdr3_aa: CASSEDSQNTEAFF; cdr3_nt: TGTGCCAGCAGCGAGGACAGTCAGAACACTGAAGCTTTCTTT
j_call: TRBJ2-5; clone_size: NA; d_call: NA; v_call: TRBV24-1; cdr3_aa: CATSDLPQETQYF; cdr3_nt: TGTGCCACCAGTGATTTGCCCCAAGAGACCCAGTACTTC
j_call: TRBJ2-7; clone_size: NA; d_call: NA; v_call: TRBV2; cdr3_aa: CASSGDFYEQYF; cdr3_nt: TGTGCCAGCAGTGGGGACTTCTACGAGCAGTACTTC
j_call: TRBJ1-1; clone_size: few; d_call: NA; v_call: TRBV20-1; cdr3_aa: CSARDRAEAFF; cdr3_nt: TGCAGTGCTAGAGATCGAGCTGAAGCTTTCTTT
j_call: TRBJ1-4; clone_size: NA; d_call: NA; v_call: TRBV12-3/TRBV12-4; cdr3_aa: CASSSTGEKLFF; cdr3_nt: TGTGCCAGCAGTTCGACAGGTGAAAAACTGTTTTTT
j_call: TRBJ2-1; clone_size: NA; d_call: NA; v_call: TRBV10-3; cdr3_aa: CAISASTYNEQFF; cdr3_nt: TGTGCCATCAGTGCATCAACTTACAATGAGCAGTTCTTC
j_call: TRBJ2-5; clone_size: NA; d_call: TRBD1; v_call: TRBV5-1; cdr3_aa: CASSSGTGGLQETQYF; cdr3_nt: TGCGCCAGCAGCTCCGGGACAGGGGGCCTCCAAGAGACCCAGTACTTC
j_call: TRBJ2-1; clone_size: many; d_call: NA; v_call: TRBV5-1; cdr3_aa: CASSLGSSYNEQFF; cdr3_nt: TGCGCCAGCAGCTTGGGGAGCTCCTACAATGAGCAGTTCTTC
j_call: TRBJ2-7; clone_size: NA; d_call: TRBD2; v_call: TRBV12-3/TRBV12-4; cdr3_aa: CASSLPTGLAGLNMCEQYF; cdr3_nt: TGTGCCAGCAGTTTACCAACCGGACTAGCGGGCCTCAATATGTGCGAGCAGTACTTC
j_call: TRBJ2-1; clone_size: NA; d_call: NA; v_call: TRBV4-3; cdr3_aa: CASSQETWGSYNEQFF; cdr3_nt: TGCGCCAGCAGCCAAGAAACGTGGGGCTCCTACAATGAGCAGTTCTTC
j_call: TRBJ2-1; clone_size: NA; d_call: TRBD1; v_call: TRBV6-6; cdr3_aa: CASSQRQGLNEQFF; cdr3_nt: TGTGCCAGCAGCCAAAGACAGGGTCTCAATGAGCAGTTCTTC
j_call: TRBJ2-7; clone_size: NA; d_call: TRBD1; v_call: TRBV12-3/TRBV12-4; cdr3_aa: CASSWDRSYEQYF; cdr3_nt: TGTGCCAGCAGTTGGGACAGGTCGTACGAGCAGTACTTC
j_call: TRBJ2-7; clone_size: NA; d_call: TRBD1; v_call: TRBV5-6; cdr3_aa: CASSFWAGGYEQYF; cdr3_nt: TGTGCCAGCAGCTTCTGGGCAGGGGGCTACGAGCAGTACTTC
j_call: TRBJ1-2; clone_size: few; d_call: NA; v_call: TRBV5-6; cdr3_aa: CASSWGTGNYGYTF; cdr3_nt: TGTGCCAGCAGCTGGGGGACGGGGAACTATGGCTACACCTTC
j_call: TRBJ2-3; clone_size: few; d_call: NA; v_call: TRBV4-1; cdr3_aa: CASSQWGGADTQYF; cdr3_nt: TGCGCCAGCAGCCAATGGGGCGGGGCAGATACGCAGTATTTT
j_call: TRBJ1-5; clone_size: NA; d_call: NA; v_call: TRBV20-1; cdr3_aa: CSATRQVGNQPQHF; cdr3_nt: TGCAGTGCAACAAGACAGGTGGGCAATCAGCCCCAGCATTTT
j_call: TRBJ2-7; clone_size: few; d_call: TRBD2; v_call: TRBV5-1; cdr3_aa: CASTFLAGGQEQYF; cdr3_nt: TGCGCCAGCACGTTCCTAGCGGGAGGGCAGGAGCAGTACTTC
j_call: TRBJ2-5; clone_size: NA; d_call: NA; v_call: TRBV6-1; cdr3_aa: CATTYGETQDF; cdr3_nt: TGTGCCACGACATACGGAGAGACCCAGGACTTC